The entry below describes one T cell receptor (beta chain). Its antigen is as yet unknown. This sample is part of a study of T cell repertoires in ileal Crohn's disease. As for the study in general: Surgery for a complication: stricturing in 61%, penetrating in around 39%.

Each sample's TCRB immunosequencing used around 500 nanograms of biopsy DNA. Here immunoSEQ multiplex PCR was the method, and the copy in TCRdb shows in-frame clones only, minus some. Found here are approximately 30,000 clones, roughly 78% of them singletons; the top ten hold around 19%. The CDR3 is 13 amino acids. The V end lost 1 base, the J end lost 5 bases, and 6 bases lay between the germline ends. CDR1 and CDR2 from the germline V gene are SGHVS and FNYEAQ. Study-wide results and limits: Active smokers at surgery had more clonal expansions than non-smokers.

This TCR was sampled from an adult with Crohn's disease. This rearrangement joins TRBV7-6 to TRBJ1-5; D unclear. Source material: ileal tissue. The DNA for the CDR3 is TGTGCCAGCAGCTTAGGAGGTTATCAGCCCCAGCATTTT. Encoded protein: CASSLGGYQPQHF.